A single sample is the source of the 2 T cell receptor beta chains below, sequenced in a study of OX40 agonist ivuxolimab in advanced cancers. Sequencing used immunoSEQ multiplex PCR; TCRdb keeps in-frame clones, though not all of them. The sample consists of approximately 70,000 clones, approximately 89% of them appearing once. The sample here was CD4+ or CD8+ T cells sorted from blood, taken in a trial of the OX40 agonist ivuxolimab. The receptor set was obtained from an adult with an advanced solid tumor such as melanoma, head and neck, liver or kidney cancer.

The CDR3 DNA follows: TGTGCCAGCACCGCCCCGGGCTCAGCTGAAGCTTTCTTT. This sequence encodes CASTAPGSAEAFF. This chain joins TRBV6-5 and TRBJ1-1; unclear D gene. CDR1 MNHEY and CDR2 SVGAGI come from the germline V gene. V lost 7 bases, J lost 6 bases, and 15 bases lay in between. The CDR3 sequence is 13 residues long.

The V gene is TRBV7-2, the J gene TRBJ1-2, with D possibly matching TRBD1 (6 bases). Looked up from germline, CDR1 is SGHTA and CDR2 is FQGNSA. The V gene lost 8 bases and the J gene lost 4 bases, with 20 bases spanning the gap. The CDR3 has 15 amino acids. CDR3 sequence reads: CASPFVSGVSYGYTF. The DNA of the CDR3 is TGTGCCAGCCCCTTTGTCTCAGGGGTTTCCTATGGCTACACCTTC.